This is a list of T cell receptor beta chains from one sample in a study of molecular identifiers for immune sequencing clone quantification. TCRdb called the PCR reads again in MiXCR, with one record for every CDR3 protein. The repertoire includes 60,000 to 70,000 distinct CDR3 sequences, approximately 18% of them detected once, and about 1.5% sits in the top ten. The sample taken for sequencing was naive CD8+ T cells from blood, with Jurkat cell RNA spiked in. These receptors were taken from a human donor in good health. Some libraries in this study had Jurkat cell RNA spiked in. The conserved cysteine and the conserved F or W are not part of the CDR3 here. A D gene is named only where the DNA matches it firmly.

V gene | D gene | CDR3 protein
TRBV7-2 | . | ASSSPVIVRGFLTDTQY
TRBV24-1 | . | ATSDFRQGSSYNEQF
TRBV30 | TRBD2 | AVIAGGTTGELF
TRBV27 | . | ASSKLLQQDTQY
TRBV10-3 | TRBD2 | ASRLREGRTDTQY
TRBV27 | TRBD2 | ASSLSSGRVYNEQF
TRBV19 | TRBD1 | ARDREGTGGTGELF
TRBV7-6 | . | VSSLEGVPVYEQY
TRBV4-2 | . | ASSRAGPYNEQF
TRBV30 | TRBD1 | AWSPGTGSYEQY
TRBV11-2 | . | ASSLTREQY
TRBV28 | . | ASSYTGTTGELF
TRBV24-1 | . | ATSDLPGTDEQF
TRBV20-1 | . | SARDRLTYYNGQF
TRBV7-2 | . | ASSSGDGPLGGETQY
TRBV7-8 | TRBD1 | ASRYAGTAYYEQY
TRBV13 | TRBD1 | ASSHRTGGFYNEQF
TRBV6-2/TRBV6-3 | TRBD2 | ASSSQGLAGPETYNEQF
TRBV3-1 | . | ASSLPLGELF
TRBV11-2 | TRBD2 | ASSPGLVGYQETQY
TRBV20-1 | . | SATDSVGRVGGGNEQF
TRBV5-1 | TRBD2 | ASSLGASGSIAYEQY
TRBV24-1 | . | ATSPSGNEQF
TRBV29-1 | . | STLGGPTYEQY
TRBV4-1 | TRBD2 | ASSHYGGEGRYNEQF
TRBV20-1 | TRBD1 | SARDRDVGNDPQH
TRBV5-4 | . | ASSGTDSGRIRGYT
TRBV19 | . | ASSSTRNQPQH
TRBV19 | . | ASSIILADNEKLF
TRBV5-6 | . | ASSSDGTGSYEQY
TRBV7-6 | TRBD2 | ASSSRLAGLQETQY
TRBV5-5 | . | ASSLPRVETQY
TRBV7-9 | TRBD1 | ASSAGQRAF
TRBV6-4 | . | ARSGGLNTEAF
TRBV6-2/TRBV6-3 | . | ASSYAGASYEQY
TRBV6-1 | . | ASRSHGSGNEQF
TRBV27 | . | ASVGRRSYEQY
TRBV11-2 | . | ASSFPEQGISVHEQF
TRBV7-9 | TRBD1 | ASSLSGGAYGYT
TRBV2 | . | ACSQPRERAITYNEQF
TRBV2 | TRBD1 | ASSESRTGANTEAF
TRBV6-5 | . | ASSPGSDSPLH
TRBV29-1 | . | SVDPYNEQF
TRBV23-1 | . | ASRTELDYEQY
TRBV7-2 | . | ASSLVAVGAGVLDTQH
TRBV29-1 | . | SVFVGYEQY
TRBV4-2 | . | ASSQDTDSEDSYEQY
TRBV29-1 | . | SVVTASSYEQY